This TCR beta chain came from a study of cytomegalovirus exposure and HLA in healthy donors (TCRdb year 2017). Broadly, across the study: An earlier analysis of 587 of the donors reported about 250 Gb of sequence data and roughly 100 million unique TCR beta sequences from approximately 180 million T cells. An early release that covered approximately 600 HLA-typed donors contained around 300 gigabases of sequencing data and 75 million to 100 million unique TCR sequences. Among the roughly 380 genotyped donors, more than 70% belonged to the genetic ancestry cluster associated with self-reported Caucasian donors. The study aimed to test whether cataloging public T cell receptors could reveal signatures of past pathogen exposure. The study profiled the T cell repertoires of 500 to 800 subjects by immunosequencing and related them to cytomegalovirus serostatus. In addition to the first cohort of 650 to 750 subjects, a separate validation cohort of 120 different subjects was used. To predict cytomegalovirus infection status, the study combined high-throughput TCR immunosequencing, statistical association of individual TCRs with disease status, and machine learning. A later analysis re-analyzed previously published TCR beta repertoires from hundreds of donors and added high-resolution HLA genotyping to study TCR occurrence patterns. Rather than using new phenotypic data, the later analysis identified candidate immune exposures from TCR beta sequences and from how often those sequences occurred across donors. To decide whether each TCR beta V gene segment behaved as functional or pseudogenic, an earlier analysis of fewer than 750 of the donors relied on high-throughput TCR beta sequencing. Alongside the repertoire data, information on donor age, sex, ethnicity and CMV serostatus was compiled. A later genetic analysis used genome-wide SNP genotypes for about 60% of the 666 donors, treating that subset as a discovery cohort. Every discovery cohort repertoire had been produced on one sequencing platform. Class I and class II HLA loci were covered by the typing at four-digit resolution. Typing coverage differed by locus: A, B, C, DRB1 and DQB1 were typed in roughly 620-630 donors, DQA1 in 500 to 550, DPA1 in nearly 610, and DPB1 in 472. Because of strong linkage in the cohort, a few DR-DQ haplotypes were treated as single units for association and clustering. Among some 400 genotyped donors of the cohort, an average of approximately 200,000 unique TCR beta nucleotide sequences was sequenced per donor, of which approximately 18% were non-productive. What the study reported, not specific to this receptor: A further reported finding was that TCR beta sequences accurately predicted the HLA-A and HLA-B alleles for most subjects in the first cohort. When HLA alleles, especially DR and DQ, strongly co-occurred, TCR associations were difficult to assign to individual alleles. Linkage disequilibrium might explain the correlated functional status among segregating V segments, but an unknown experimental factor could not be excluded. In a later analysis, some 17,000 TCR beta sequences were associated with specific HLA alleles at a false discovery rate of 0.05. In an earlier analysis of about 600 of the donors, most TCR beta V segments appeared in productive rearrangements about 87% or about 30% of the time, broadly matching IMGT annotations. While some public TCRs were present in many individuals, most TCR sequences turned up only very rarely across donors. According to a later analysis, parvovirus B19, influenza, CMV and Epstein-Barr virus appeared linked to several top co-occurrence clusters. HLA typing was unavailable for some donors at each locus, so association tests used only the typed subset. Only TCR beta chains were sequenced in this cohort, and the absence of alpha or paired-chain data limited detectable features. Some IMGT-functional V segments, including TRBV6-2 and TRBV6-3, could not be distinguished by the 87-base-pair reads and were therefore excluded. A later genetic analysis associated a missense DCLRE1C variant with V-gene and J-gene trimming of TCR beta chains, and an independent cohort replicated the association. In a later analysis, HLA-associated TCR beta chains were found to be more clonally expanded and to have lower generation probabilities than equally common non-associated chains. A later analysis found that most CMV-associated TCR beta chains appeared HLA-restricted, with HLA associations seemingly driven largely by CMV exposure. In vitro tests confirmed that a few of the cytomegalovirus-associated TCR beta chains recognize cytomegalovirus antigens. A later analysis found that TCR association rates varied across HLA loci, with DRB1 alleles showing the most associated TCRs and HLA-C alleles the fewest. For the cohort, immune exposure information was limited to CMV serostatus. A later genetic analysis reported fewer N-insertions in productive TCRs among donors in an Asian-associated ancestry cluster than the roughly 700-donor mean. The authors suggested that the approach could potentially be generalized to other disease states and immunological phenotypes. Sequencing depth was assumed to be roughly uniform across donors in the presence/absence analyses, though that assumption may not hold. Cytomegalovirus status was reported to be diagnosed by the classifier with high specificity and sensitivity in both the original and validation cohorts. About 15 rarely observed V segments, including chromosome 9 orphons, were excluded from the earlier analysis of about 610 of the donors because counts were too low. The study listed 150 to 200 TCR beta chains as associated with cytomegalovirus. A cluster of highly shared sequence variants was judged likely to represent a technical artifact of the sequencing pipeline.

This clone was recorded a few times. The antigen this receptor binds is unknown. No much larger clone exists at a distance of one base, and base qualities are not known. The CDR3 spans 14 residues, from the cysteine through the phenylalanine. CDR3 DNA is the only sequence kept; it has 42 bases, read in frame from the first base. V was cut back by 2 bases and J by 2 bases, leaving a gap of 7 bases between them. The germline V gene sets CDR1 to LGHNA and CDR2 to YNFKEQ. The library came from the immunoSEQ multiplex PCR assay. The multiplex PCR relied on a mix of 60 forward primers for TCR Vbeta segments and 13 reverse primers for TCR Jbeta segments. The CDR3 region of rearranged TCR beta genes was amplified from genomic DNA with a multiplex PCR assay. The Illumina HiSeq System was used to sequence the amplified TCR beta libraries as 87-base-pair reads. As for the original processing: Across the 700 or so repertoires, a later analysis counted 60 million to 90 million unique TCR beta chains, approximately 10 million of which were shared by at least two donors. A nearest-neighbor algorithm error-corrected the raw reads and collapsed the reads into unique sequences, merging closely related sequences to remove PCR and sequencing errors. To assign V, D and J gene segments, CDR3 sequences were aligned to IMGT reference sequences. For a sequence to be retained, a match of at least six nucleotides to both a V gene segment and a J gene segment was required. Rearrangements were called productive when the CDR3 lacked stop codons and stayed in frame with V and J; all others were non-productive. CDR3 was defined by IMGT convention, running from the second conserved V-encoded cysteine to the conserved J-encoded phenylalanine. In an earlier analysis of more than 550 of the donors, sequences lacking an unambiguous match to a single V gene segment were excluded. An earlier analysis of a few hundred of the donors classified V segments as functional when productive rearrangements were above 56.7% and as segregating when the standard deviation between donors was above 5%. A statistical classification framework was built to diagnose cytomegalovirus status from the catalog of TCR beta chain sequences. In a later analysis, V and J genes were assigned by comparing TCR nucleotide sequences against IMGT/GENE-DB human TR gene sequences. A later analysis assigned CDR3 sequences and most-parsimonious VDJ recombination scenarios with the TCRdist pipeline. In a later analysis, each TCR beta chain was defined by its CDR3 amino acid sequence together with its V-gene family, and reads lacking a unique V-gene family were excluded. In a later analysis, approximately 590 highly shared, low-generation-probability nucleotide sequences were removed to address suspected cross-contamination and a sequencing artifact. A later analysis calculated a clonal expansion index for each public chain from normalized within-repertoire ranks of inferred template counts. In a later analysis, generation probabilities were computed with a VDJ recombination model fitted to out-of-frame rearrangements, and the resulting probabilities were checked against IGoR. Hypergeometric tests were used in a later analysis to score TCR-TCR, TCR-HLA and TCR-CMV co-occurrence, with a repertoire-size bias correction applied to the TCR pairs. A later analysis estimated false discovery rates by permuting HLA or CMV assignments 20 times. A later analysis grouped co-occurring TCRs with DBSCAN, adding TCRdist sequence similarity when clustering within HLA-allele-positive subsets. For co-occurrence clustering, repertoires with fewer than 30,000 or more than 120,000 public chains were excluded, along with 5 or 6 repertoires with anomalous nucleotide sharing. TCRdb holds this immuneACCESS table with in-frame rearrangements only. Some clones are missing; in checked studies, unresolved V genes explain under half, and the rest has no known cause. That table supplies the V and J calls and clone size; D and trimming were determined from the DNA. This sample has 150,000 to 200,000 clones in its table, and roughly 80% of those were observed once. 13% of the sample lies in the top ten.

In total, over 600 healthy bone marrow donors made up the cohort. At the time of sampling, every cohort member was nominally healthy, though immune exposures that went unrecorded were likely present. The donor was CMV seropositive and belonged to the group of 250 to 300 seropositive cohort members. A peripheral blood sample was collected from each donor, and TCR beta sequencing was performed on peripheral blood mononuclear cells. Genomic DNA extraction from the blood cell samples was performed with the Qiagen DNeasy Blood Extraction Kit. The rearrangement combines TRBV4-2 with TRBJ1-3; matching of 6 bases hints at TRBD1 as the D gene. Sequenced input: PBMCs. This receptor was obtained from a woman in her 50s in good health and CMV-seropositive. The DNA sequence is TGTGCCAGCAGCCAAAACAGGGCTGGAAACACCATATATTTT. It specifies CASSQNRAGNTIYF.